The 8 T cell receptor beta chains below all came from one sample that was sequenced in a study of shared clonotypes between healthy human individuals. Clones were read by immunoSEQ multiplex PCR, and TCRdb kept only the in-frame ones, dropping some. The profile shows around 1 million clones, 60% to 85% of them singletons. The source material was memory CD4+ T cells sorted from blood. Subset given: CD45RA-negative fraction. The receptors derive from a man aged 18-30 years in good health.

The chain links TRBV5-4 to TRBJ1-1, with D perhaps matching TRBD1 (6 bases). V was pared by 4 bases and J by 1 base, with 14 bases between. Germline values: CDR1 SGHNT, CDR2 YYREEE (reference sequence). This CDR3 has 15 residues. CDR3 sequence (DNA): TGTGCCAGCAGCATTGACTGGGGGGCGAACACTGAAGCTTTCTTT. The encoded protein is CASSIDWGANTEAFF.

J is TRBJ1-2 and V is TRBV19, with D hard to call. This CDR3 has 13 amino acids. The V end was cut by 3 bases, the J end by 5 bases, with 10 bases between. The V gene's germline CDR1 is LNHDA and CDR2 SQIVND (reference sequence). CDR3 residues: CASSIDTNYGYTF. The CDR3 DNA reads TGTGCCAGTAGTATCGACACGAATTATGGCTACACCTTC. The full variable domain, its missing parts supplied by reference TRBV19 and TRBJ1-2, is DGGITQSPKYLFRKEGQNVTLSCEQNLNHDAMYWYRQDPGQGLRLIYYSQIVNDFQKGDIAEGYSVSREKKESFPLTVTSAQKNPTAFYLCASSIDTNYGYTFGSGTRLTVV.

J is TRBJ1-5 and V is TRBV6-1, with D possibly TRBD1 on 6 matching bases. CDR3 length: 13 amino acids. Trimming took off 6 bases at V and 4 bases at J, with 10 bases between the two ends. CDR1 is MNHNS, CDR2 SASEGT, per germline. The CDR3 nucleotides read TGTGCCAGCAGGGCCACAGGGAATCAGCCCCAGCATTTT. Protein product: CASRATGNQPQHF.

This clone was seen only a few times. Written as DNA, the CDR3 is TGTGCCAGCAGCCGCCTAATTACTAGCGGGAGCCCCCAAGAGACCCAGTACTTC. Protein product: CASSRLITSGSPQETQYF. The gene calls are TRBV14 and TRBJ2-5, with 11 bases matching TRBD2. The CDR3 is made up of 18 amino acids. J gave up 1 base and V 4 bases, and 11 bases lay outside the gene matches. From germline, CDR1 is SGHDN and CDR2 FVKESK.

The V call is TRBV19, the J call TRBJ2-3; D is perhaps TRBD2 (5 bases). The CDR3 sequence is 15 residues long. V shed 6 bases and J shed 4 bases, with 17 bases lying between them. CDR1 and CDR2 (germline): LNHDA, SQIVND (reference sequence). DNA for the CDR3: TGTGCCAGTAGCAGCTTAGCGCTCCGGTCAGATACGCAGTATTTT. Translated, it gives CASSSLALRSDTQYF.

This chain joins TRBV9 and TRBJ2-2; D is possibly TRBD2 (7 bases). Trimming stripped 0 bases from V and 2 bases from J, with 17 bases between. The CDR3 is 18 amino acids. Germline V lookup: CDR1 SGDLS, CDR2 YYNGEE. The CDR3: CASSVAGGLAVNTGELFF. DNA of the CDR3: TGTGCCAGCAGCGTAGCTGGGGGGCTAGCGGTTAACACCGGGGAGCTGTTTTTT.

This clone has just one count. This chain joins TRBV2 and TRBJ2-5; D perhaps matches TRBD1 (6 bases). V lost 7 bases, J lost 10 bases, and 22 bases lay in between. Germline-derived CDR1 and CDR2 are SNHLY and FYNNEI. The CDR3 is made up of 14 amino acids. The CDR3 loop reads CASTLMDSPADQYF. CDR3 DNA: TGTGCCAGCACTTTAATGGACAGCCCCGCGGACCAGTACTTC.

This chain joins TRBV11-2 and TRBJ2-1, with 10 bases aligning to TRBD2. J lost 9 bases, V lost 7 bases, and 18 bases had no gene match. The length of the CDR3 is 17 residues. Germline V lookup: CDR1 SGHAT, CDR2 FQNNGV. In DNA form, the CDR3 reads TGTGCCAGCAACCCCCGCGTTACTAGCGGGACTCGGGGTGAGCAGTTCTTC. The encoded protein is CASNPRVTSGTRGEQFF.